This TCR beta chain is drawn from a study of T cells in Graves' hyperthyroidism and ophthalmopathy (dated by TCRdb to about 2019). Turning to the overall study: Peripheral blood was sampled at the time of initial diagnosis, prior to any treatment. To identify distinguishing TCR V-J signatures, a discovery cohort of about a hundred patients was used, comprising 43 with Graves' ophthalmopathy and around 57 with stable Graves' hyperthyroidism. Prospective prediction of ophthalmopathy was tested in an independent validation cohort consisting of 18 to 20 hyperthyroidism patients and 17 patients who later progressed to ophthalmopathy. The 100 discovery patients were divided at random into training and test sets in a 7:3 ratio. In addition, the study compared T-cell repertoires in thyroid tissue and in blood from roughly 6 Graves' hyperthyroidism patients. Following sampling, methimazole starting at 30 mg daily was given to hyperthyroidism patients, and high-dose intravenous methylprednisolone was given to ophthalmopathy patients. The paper describes TCR Vbeta CDR3 sequencing of 140 or so peripheral blood samples, made up of fewer than 50 ophthalmopathy patients, around 78 hyperthyroidism patients and 17 progressor patients. Beyond this particular receptor, the publication reports: In validation, the model predicted progression to ophthalmopathy with approximately 71% sensitivity and around 72% specificity, a median of about 6 months before onset. A 13 V-J signature model separated ophthalmopathy from stable hyperthyroidism, with roughly 88% sensitivity and around 84% specificity in cross-validation and 80%/75% in testing. Blood samples also contained most of the expanded thyroid clonotypes (frequency above 0.001), which suggests that blood repertoires may reflect thyroid immune responses. No statistical method was used to set the sample size in advance, and investigators knew the group allocation.

The hyperthyroidism patients were between 18 and 65 years old and newly diagnosed, with a disease duration of less than 2 months. Any patient with an uncontrolled infection, another autoimmune disease, pregnancy or lactation was excluded. Clinical symptoms, serum thyroxine and TRAb, thyroid ultrasound, and orbital computed tomography formed the basis for the diagnoses. Blood from progressor patients was drawn when they were first diagnosed with hyperthyroidism, before any ophthalmopathy symptoms appeared. PBMCs were isolated from 7.5 to 10 ml of fresh peripheral blood by Ficoll-Paque density gradient centrifugation. Patients classed as progressors first received a Graves' hyperthyroidism diagnosis and then went on to develop ophthalmopathy during follow-up. Total RNA was extracted using Trizol reagent, and RNA quality was assessed on an Agilent 2100 Bioanalyzer. There are 13 amino acids in the CDR3, from cysteine to phenylalanine inclusive. Kept here is only the CDR3 DNA, which spans 39 bases and is read in frame from base 1. Between the V and J ends, shortened by 5 bases and 1 base respectively, the junction contains 8 bases.

This clonotype occurred many times. Its antigen is not yet known. No clone much larger than this one lies a single base away; base qualities are absent. Amplification of TCR beta CDR3 regions was carried out from RNA transcripts. For the first round of RT-PCR on the TCR CDR3, the HTBI primer set was used together with the Qiagen OneStep RT-PCR kit. A second multiplex PCR round built the libraries, followed by size selection and purification. Libraries were sequenced paired-end with 100 bp reads on an Illumina HiSeq2000. The paper's processing steps were these. SOAPnuke was used to process the raw data, throwing out any read that contained adapters or uncalled bases, had a mean Phred below 15, or lacked an exact constant-primer or identifier match. COPE v1.2.5 was used to merge high-quality paired reads, and clonotypes were defined as unique nucleotide sequences. MiTCR v1.1 was used to align the clonotypes against IMGT TRBV, TRBD and TRBJ reference segments. Analysis was restricted to V-J combinations with a frequency above 0.0001, which covered 99.2% of repertoires. A TCS score was defined as the ratio of F50 (clonal expansion) to E x V (chaos), with BLOSUM62-based TCRdist applied between CDR3 peptides within each V-J. Welch's t-statistics and random forest reduced some 510 V-J features to roughly 13, which were used in a naive Bayes classifier (R e1071). TCRdb reanalyzed the raw reads on its own, using fastp at Q25 for trimming and MiXCR for clone calling, and kept in-frame beta chains. When rows share a CDR3 protein, they turn into one entry using the most common DNA and genes. The V and J calls shown here were made by TCRdb, not taken from the authors' results. The sample table shows about 180,000 distinct CDR3 sequences, and about 9.4% are seen once. The ten largest clones capture around 21% of the sample.

The receptor chain draws on TRBV12-3 or TRBV12-4 and TRBJ1-1; the D gene lacks a confident call. Sequenced: blood. The clonotype was recovered from a woman between 18 and 29 years old with Graves' hyperthyroidism that later progressed to Graves' ophthalmopathy. The bases read TGTGCCAGCAGTGCTCAGGAGAACACTGAAGCTTTCTTT. Its translation reads: CASSAQENTEAFF.